This T cell receptor beta chain was sequenced in a study of OX40 agonist ivuxolimab in advanced cancers. Only in-frame clones appear in the TCRdb table, and some are missing; sequencing was by immunoSEQ multiplex PCR. The table has 60,000 to 65,000 clones, about 88% seen once. This clonotype was sampled from an adult with an advanced solid tumor such as melanoma, head and neck, liver or kidney cancer. The sample in question was CD4+ or CD8+ T cells sorted from blood, obtained in a trial of the OX40 agonist ivuxolimab.

The CDR3 region is CAWSVDRPDYGYTF. CDR3 nucleotide sequence: TGTGCCTGGAGTGTGGACAGGCCAGACTATGGCTACACCTTC. The chain joins TRBV30 to TRBJ1-2; 7 nucleotides agree with TRBD1. Germline CDR1 is GTSNPN and CDR2 is SVGIG (reference sequence). Trimming at V came to 0 bases and at J to 3 bases, leaving 4 bases not matched to a gene. This CDR3 spans 14 amino acids.